Shown below are 32 T cell receptor beta chains from a single sample sequenced in a study of T cells in Graves' hyperthyroidism and ophthalmopathy. Amplified regions were TCR beta CDR3 sequences from RNA transcripts. Initially, a first-round RT-PCR of the TCR CDR3 employed the HTBI primer set. TCRdb fed the multiplex PCR reads into MiXCR, producing one record per CDR3 protein. The repertoire has 350,000 to 500,000 distinct CDR3 sequences, roughly 15% of them found once; the top ten carry 5.3%. The source material was blood. Receptor source: a woman aged 18-29 years with Graves' hyperthyroidism.

Worth noting for this clonotype: This could be a read error, since a much larger clone is one nucleotide away. The chain employs TRBV12-3 or TRBV12-4 and TRBJ2-7, with 9 bases matching TRBD1. The tail of the sequence fits TRBJ2-1 better, so the J call may be wrong. This CDR3 contains 12 residues. This CDR3 is CPGQGCFYEQFF. The CDR3, as DNA: TGTCCTGGACAGGGGTGTTTCTACGAGCAGTTCTTC.

This clonotype was seen many times. V is TRBV6-2 or TRBV6-3 and J is TRBJ2-1, with D possibly TRBD2 on 6 matching bases. V was shortened by 2 bases and J by 8 bases, with 22 bases between the two germline ends. CDR3 length: 17 amino acids. CDR1 is MNHEY and CDR2 is SVGEGT in the germline V gene. The CDR3: CASSYGGDGPRWDEQFF. CDR3 coding DNA: TGTGCCAGCAGTTACGGAGGGGACGGACCCCGATGGGATGAGCAGTTCTTC.

This clonotype was seen ten or more times. This rearrangement joins TRBV3-1 to TRBJ1-4; D is undetermined. The CDR3 is 16 residues long. The germline V gene encodes CDR1 LGHDT and CDR2 YNNKEL (reference sequence). The ends were cut back, 0 bases at V and 7 bases at J, with 15 bases in the middle. CDR3 coding DNA: TGTGCCAGCAGCCAAGAGGTCGTAATGGGCCTTGAAAAACTGTTTTTT. Residues: CASSQEVVMGLEKLFF.

The V gene is TRBV4-2, the J gene TRBJ2-7; D not certain. V gave up 4 bases and J gave up 1 base, with 11 bases separating them. Germline loops: CDR1 LGHNA, CDR2 YNFKEQ. The CDR3 extends over 14 amino acids. The CDR3 DNA reads as TGTGCCAGCAGCCCCGTCGGCCTATCCTACGAGCAGTACTTC. Protein sequence: CASSPVGLSYEQYF.

The sample holds many counts of this clonotype. This chain joins TRBV2 and TRBJ2-5; 13 bases are a match to TRBD2. The CDR3 loop spans 15 amino acids. V lost 7 bases, J lost 5 bases, and 7 bases stayed unmatched. The germline V gene encodes CDR1 SNHLY and CDR2 FYNNEI. The CDR3 loop reads CASNGLAGVLETQYF. DNA of the CDR3: TGTGCCAGCAATGGACTAGCGGGAGTCTTGGAGACCCAGTACTTC.

This clonotype showed up many times. This chain links TRBV12-3 or TRBV12-4 with TRBJ1-3; the D is unclear. V was cut by 2 bases and J by 2 bases, with 7 bases left in between. This CDR3 region has 14 residues. CDR3 DNA: TGTGCCAGCAGTTTAATTGGGCCTGGAAACACCATATATTTT. It encodes CASSLIGPGNTIYF.

This clonotype was recorded at least ten times. The CDR3 spells CASSLAFRETQYF. The CDR3 nucleotides are TGTGCCAGCAGTTTAGCCTTCAGGGAGACCCAGTACTTC. The V gene is TRBV27, the J gene TRBJ2-5, with D unclear. The CDR3 is 13 amino acids. CDR1 is MNHEY and CDR2 is SMNVEV in the germline V gene (reference sequence). The V end lost 2 bases, the J end lost 5 bases, and 9 bases lay between the germline ends.

This clonotype was picked up many times. This chain uses TRBV20-1 with TRBJ2-5; 13 positions match TRBD2. CDR3 length equals 15 residues. Germline assignment: CDR1 DFQATT and CDR2 SNEGSKA (reference sequence). After removal of 3 bases from V and 5 bases from J, the junction contained 6 bases not matched to a gene. CDR3 protein: CSASTSGRADETQYF. CDR3 nucleotide sequence: TGCAGTGCTAGTACTAGCGGGAGGGCCGATGAGACCCAGTACTTC.

This clonotype was counted once. The V call is TRBV18, the J call TRBJ1-1; no clear D. The CDR3 contains 15 residues. V was shortened by 2 bases and J by 0 bases, with 10 bases between the two germline ends. CDR1 and CDR2 (germline): KGHSH, LQKENI. The CDR3 DNA reads TGTGCCAGCTCACCAGCTCAGTCGGTGAACACTGAAGCTTTCTTT. Its protein is CASSPAQSVNTEAFF.

This rearrangement joins TRBV14 to TRBJ1-4, with D unclear. With 1 base removed from V and 0 bases from J, the gap between germline ends came to 6 bases. The CDR3 length is 15 residues. Looked up from germline, CDR1 is SGHDN and CDR2 is FVKESK. CDR3 in DNA: TGTGCCAGCAGCCAAGTCGGTTCAACTAATGAAAAACTGTTTTTT. Its protein product is CASSQVGSTNEKLFF.

In its sample, this clonotype was seen many times. The chain employs TRBV12-3 or TRBV12-4 and TRBJ2-1; tentatively, D is TRBD2 (5 bases). V lost 5 bases to trimming and J lost 4 bases, with 15 bases between them. CDR3 length: 15 amino acids. The CDR3 reads CASSAGSGRYNEQFF. The CDR3 bases are TGTGCCAGCAGTGCGGGCAGCGGAAGGTACAATGAGCAGTTCTTC.

This clonotype showed up many times. The chain couples TRBV6-1 to TRBJ1-6; D uncertain. In germline, CDR1 is MNHNS, CDR2 SASEGT. Trimming cost V 8 bases and J 7 bases, with 15 bases left between them. There are 14 residues in the CDR3. CDR3 DNA sequence: TGTGCCAGCGGAATGATGGAAGCGAATTCACCCCTCCACTTT. It encodes CASGMMEANSPLHF.

This clonotype turned up a few times. This sequence joins TRBV4-3 and TRBJ2-3, with D possibly being TRBD1 (6 bases). V dropped 0 bases and J dropped 6 bases, with 25 bases sitting between them. Germline V gene data show CDR1 as LGHNA and CDR2 as YSLEER. The CDR3 runs to 19 residues. In DNA form, the CDR3 reads TGCGCCAGCAGCCAAGAAGGGACAAGGGACCCCTGGGGACGGGATACGCAGTATTTT. Translated, it gives CASSQEGTRDPWGRDTQYF.

This clonotype was seen at least ten times. The chain carries TRBV28 and TRBJ2-2; D might be TRBD2 (6 bases). Germline CDR1 reads MDHEN; CDR2 reads SYDVKM. V lost 11 bases, J lost 6 bases, and 13 bases lay in between. This CDR3 contains 12 residues. The DNA for the CDR3 is TGTGCCTCCTACGGGGGTTCCGGGGAGCTGTTTTTT. It specifies CASYGGSGELFF.

This clonotype has ten or more counts. The genes are TRBV15 and TRBJ2-7; 7 nucleotides agree with TRBD2. The CDR3 consists of 15 residues. Germline lookup yields CDR1 LNHNV and CDR2 YYDKDF (reference sequence). Trimming removed 3 bases from V and 2 bases from J; junction bases left unmatched: 7. The CDR3 region is CATSSGAGDAYEQYF. In nucleotides, the CDR3 is TGTGCCACCAGCAGCGGGGCGGGAGATGCCTACGAGCAGTACTTC. Full variable domain (remainder filled in from reference TRBV15 and TRBJ2-7): DAMVIQNPRYQVTQFGKPVTLSCSQTLNHNVMYWYQQKSSQAPKLLFHYYDKDFNNEADTPDNFQSRRPNTSFCFLDIRSPGLGDTAMYLCATSSGAGDAYEQYFGPGTRLTVT.

This clonotype was recorded at least ten times. The CDR3 region is CASSSTTNGELFF. CDR3 DNA: TGTGCCAGCAGCTCGACTACGAACGGGGAGCTGTTTTTT. V usage is TRBV7-2 and J usage is TRBJ2-2; a possible D gene is TRBD2 (5 bases). The CDR3 has 13 residues. Trimming took off 4 bases at V and 7 bases at J, with 10 bases between the two ends. Germline V CDR1 and CDR2: SGHTA, FQGNSA.

Notes on this clonotype: No conserved phenylalanine or tryptophan is present at the end of the CDR3, so a read error is the likely explanation. J is TRBJ2-7 and V is TRBV5-1; D is uncertain. The CDR3 extends over 14 amino acids. Germline V gene sequence: CDR1 SGHRS, CDR2 YFSETQ. V dropped 0 bases and J dropped 5 bases, with 12 bases sitting between them. The DNA of the CDR3 is TGCGCCAGCAGCTTGGGTGGCTTTCGGGACGAGCAGTACCTC. This codes for CASSLGGFRDEQYL.

The chain has TRBV2 and TRBJ1-5, with D possibly being TRBD1 (5 bases). The V gene lost 6 bases and the J gene lost 6 bases, with 15 bases spanning the gap. This CDR3 has 14 residues. Germline CDR1 reads SNHLY; CDR2 reads FYNNEI. The CDR3 bases are TGTGCCAGCAGACTTGCGGGGGTAGGTCAGCCCCAGCATTTT. Residues: CASRLAGVGQPQHF. Variable domain in full (rest from reference TRBV2 and TRBJ1-5): EPEVTQTPSHQVTQMGQEVILRCVPISNHLYFYWYRQILGQKVEFLVSFYNNEISEKSEIFDDQFSVERPDGSNFTLKIRSTKLEDSAMYFCASRLAGVGQPQHFGDGTRLSIL.

V is TRBV20-1 and J is TRBJ2-2; TRBD1 might be the D (5 bases). The CDR3 has 13 residues. From germline, CDR1 is DFQATT and CDR2 SNEGSKA (reference sequence). Trimming left V 2 bases short and J 6 bases short, with 10 bases between. The CDR3 sequence is CSARKQGAGELFF. The CDR3 region has the DNA TGCAGTGCTAGAAAACAAGGGGCCGGGGAGCTGTTTTTT.

This clonotype appeared many times. This sequence joins TRBV2 and TRBJ1-5, with D hard to call. The CDR3 consists of 15 residues. The germline V gene encodes CDR1 SNHLY and CDR2 FYNNEI. V lost 4 bases and J lost 1, with 11 bases in between. The CDR3 coding sequence is TGTGCCAGCAGTGGGACGGCTCTAAGCAATCAGCCCCAGCATTTT. Amino acid sequence: CASSGTALSNQPQHF.

In its sample, this clonotype was seen many times. The chain recombines TRBV20-1 with TRBJ2-5; 11 nucleotides align to TRBD2. Per germline, CDR1 DFQATT and CDR2 SNEGSKA (reference sequence). Germline trimming cut 3 bases from V and 5 bases from J; bases unmatched to any gene: 8. The CDR3 has 15 amino acids. The CDR3 loop is CSARSLAGGWETQYF. DNA for the CDR3: TGCAGTGCTAGGTCCCTAGCGGGAGGCTGGGAGACCCAGTACTTC.

Many counts were recorded for this clonotype. The rearrangement uses TRBV2 and TRBJ1-3; D not resolved. Between the trimmed V and J ends, which lost 6 bases and 8 bases, there was a span of 8 bases. This CDR3 region has 11 residues. In germline, CDR1 is SNHLY, CDR2 FYNNEI. CDR3 loop: CASRAGDTIYF. CDR3 sequence (DNA): TGTGCCAGCAGGGCTGGGGACACCATATATTTT.

Many counts were recorded for this clonotype. The genes are TRBV11-2 and TRBJ2-1, with 7 bases identical to TRBD2. The germline CDR1 and CDR2 sequences are SGHAT and FQNNGV. Unmatched junction bases numbered 16, after V lost 5 bases and J lost 3 bases. CDR3 length: 18 amino acids. CDR3 DNA: TGTGCCAGCAGCCGCCAGTGGTCTGCGGGAGAGGGCTACAATGAGCAGTTCTTC. It translates to CASSRQWSAGEGYNEQFF.

This clonotype was counted at least ten times. This chain links TRBV15 with TRBJ1-2; 8 bases map to TRBD1. Germline loops: CDR1 LNHNV, CDR2 YYDKDF (reference sequence). Trimming at V came to 6 bases and at J to 8 bases, leaving 11 bases not matched to a gene. The CDR3 is made up of 14 amino acids. CDR3: CATRPGTGGSGYTF. Written as DNA, the CDR3 is TGTGCCACCAGACCCGGGACAGGTGGAAGCGGCTACACCTTC.

A few counts support this clonotype. Just one base apart from a much larger clone, this may be a read error. V is TRBV12-3 or TRBV12-4 and J is TRBJ2-5; 8 nucleotides match TRBD2. Trimming cost V 3 bases and J 5 bases; bases outside gene matches: 14. This CDR3 has 17 residues. CDR3: CASSFGGRSNGGETQYF. DNA for the CDR3: TGTGCCAGCAGTTTTGGCGGGAGGAGTAACGGTGGTGAGACCCAGTACTTC.

This clonotype was found many times. The chain links TRBV30 to TRBJ1-5; D possibly corresponds to TRBD1 (5 bases). Germline V gene sequence: CDR1 GTSNPN, CDR2 SVGIG (reference sequence). CDR3 length: 16 residues. Deletions cut 3 bases from V and 1 base from J, with 16 bases between. The DNA for the CDR3 is TGTGCCTGGAGACCGGCAGGGTTGGTAAGCAATCAGCCCCAGCATTTT. It is translated as CAWRPAGLVSNQPQHF. Full variable domain (missing parts from reference TRBV30 and TRBJ1-5): SQTIHQWPATLVQPVGSPLSLECTVEGTSNPNLYWYRQAAGRGLQLLFYSVGIGQISSEVPQNLSASRPQDRQFILSSKKLLLSDSGFYLCAWRPAGLVSNQPQHFGDGTRLSIL.

This clonotype came up many times. J is TRBJ2-2 and V is TRBV11-2; 8 bases map to TRBD2. The junction had 15 bases not matched to a gene; V was cut back by 4 bases and J by 5 bases. CDR1 is SGHAT and CDR2 is FQNNGV in the germline V gene. This CDR3 has 18 residues. This CDR3 is CASSSGGRGAGVTGELFF. The CDR3 region has the DNA TGTGCCAGCAGCTCGGGGGGGAGGGGAGCGGGAGTTACCGGGGAGCTGTTTTTT.

This clonotype was counted ten times or more. The V and J genes are TRBV11-3 and TRBJ2-5; D uncertain. The germline CDR1 and CDR2 sequences are SGHNT and YENEEA. The CDR3 is 13 amino acids. Trimming removed 6 bases at V and 5 bases at J, with 13 bases between. The CDR3 region has the DNA TGTGCCAGCAGTCGTACGGGCCGGGAGACCCAGTACTTC. Its protein product is CASSRTGRETQYF.

This clonotype has ten or more counts. The chain has TRBV28 and TRBJ1-1; the D is unclear. This CDR3 spans 16 amino acids. Germline assignment: CDR1 MDHEN and CDR2 SYDVKM. The ends were cut back, 6 bases at V and 6 bases at J, with 23 bases in the middle. This chain's CDR3 is CASSPNFGVGIPEAFF. The CDR3 DNA follows: TGTGCCAGCAGCCCCAACTTTGGAGTAGGCATCCCTGAAGCTTTCTTT. The whole variable domain, remainder taken from reference TRBV28 and TRBJ1-1, is DVKVTQSSRYLVKRTGEKVFLECVQDMDHENMFWYRQDPGLGLRLIYFSYDVKMKEKGDIPEGYSVSREKKERFSLILESASTNQTSMYLCASSPNFGVGIPEAFFGQGTRLTVV.

This clonotype turned up a few times. The chain uses TRBV6-1 and TRBJ1-5, with D maybe TRBD1 (5 bases). With 6 bases removed from V and 0 bases from J, the gap between germline ends came to 12 bases. CDR1 and CDR2 (germline): MNHNS, SASEGT. CDR3 length: 15 residues. The chain's CDR3 is CASSRGTYSNQPQHF. CDR3 bases: TGTGCCAGCAGCCGCGGGACCTATAGCAATCAGCCCCAGCATTTT.

Comment on this clonotype: With a much larger clone just one base away, this may be a read error. V gene TRBV6-2 or TRBV6-3 combines with J gene TRBJ2-1, with 9 nucleotides matching TRBD2. This CDR3 is built from 14 residues. Germline V gene lookup returns CDR1 MNHEY and CDR2 SVGEGT. The V and J ends lost 5 bases and 5 bases, in that order; junction bases with no gene match: 4. In nucleotides, the CDR3 is TGTGCCAGCAGTGCTAGCGGGACCCACAATGAGCAGTTCTTC. It is translated as CASSASGTHNEQFF.

CDR3 region: CASSQRTTAYNSPLHF. In DNA, the CDR3 is TGTGCCAGCAGCCAAAGGACGACTGCTTATAATTCACCCCTCCACTTT. V gene TRBV3-1 combines with J gene TRBJ1-6; the D is unclear. The ends were cut back, 2 bases at V and 4 bases at J, with 12 bases in the middle. The CDR3 consists of 16 residues. Germline assignment: CDR1 LGHDT and CDR2 YNNKEL (reference sequence).